The 29 T cell receptor beta chains below come from one sample, sequenced in a study of OX40 agonist ivuxolimab in advanced cancers. Only in-frame clones appear in the TCRdb table, and some are missing; sequencing was by immunoSEQ multiplex PCR. The data contain 55,000 to 75,000 clones, approximately 91% of them singletons. Sequenced material: CD4+ or CD8+ T cells sorted from blood, taken in a trial of the OX40 agonist ivuxolimab. These receptor sequences come from an adult with an advanced solid tumor such as melanoma, head and neck, liver or kidney cancer.

The rearrangement uses TRBV2 and TRBJ2-3; TRBD2 matches at 8 bases. This CDR3 region has 12 residues. V dropped 8 bases and J dropped 6; count of bases not matched to a gene: 4. CDR1 and CDR2 (germline): SNHLY, FYNNEI. The CDR3 reads CASQTSVDTQYF. The DNA for the CDR3 is TGTGCCAGCCAGACTAGCGTTGATACGCAGTATTTT.

V is TRBV30 and J is TRBJ2-7, with D possibly being TRBD2 (5 bases). The germline V gene has CDR1 GTSNPN and CDR2 SVGIG (reference sequence). CDR3 length equals 16 residues. V lost 3 bases to trimming and J lost 0 bases, with 18 bases between them. The CDR3 loop is CAWREAASINSYEQYF. The DNA for the CDR3 is TGTGCCTGGAGGGAAGCCGCTAGCATTAACTCCTACGAGCAGTACTTC.

In DNA, the CDR3 is TGTGCCAGCAGCTTAGGAATGGTCGGCGGAGAGACCCAGTACTTC. Translated: CASSLGMVGGETQYF. V gene TRBV11-2 combines with J gene TRBJ2-5; no definite D call. Germline lookup yields CDR1 SGHAT and CDR2 FQNNGV. The CDR3 covers 15 residues. Trimming cost V 1 base and J 4 bases, with 13 bases left between them.

This clone is a singleton in its sample. The chain carries TRBV4-1 and TRBJ2-5; 7 bases match TRBD2. Unmatched junction bases numbered 1, after V lost 1 base and J lost 5 bases. Germline CDR1 reads MGHRA; CDR2 reads YSYEKL. The CDR3 runs 13 residues. The CDR3, as DNA: TGCGCCAGCAGCCAAGTGGGGGGGGAGACCCAGTACTTC. Encoded protein: CASSQVGGETQYF.

V usage is TRBV11-2 and J usage is TRBJ2-3, with 7 bases that match TRBD2. V lost 5 bases to trimming and J lost 2 bases; unmatched junction nucleotides: 10. CDR1 SGHAT and CDR2 FQNNGV come from the germline V gene. The CDR3 is made up of 16 amino acids. CDR3 protein: CASSPTSASITDTQYF. CDR3 nucleotides: TGTGCCAGCAGCCCCACTAGCGCCAGCATCACAGATACGCAGTATTTT.

The chain couples TRBV21-1 to TRBJ2-2; the table's D gene call, TRBD1, was not cross checked with the DNA. TRBV21-1 is a listed pseudogene. CDR3 length equals 19 residues. The CDR3 coding sequence is TGTGCCAGCAGCAAAGCGGTTACTTCCGGGACACAGAACACCGGGGAGCTGTTTTTT. Protein product: CASSKAVTSGTQNTGELFF.

The V call is TRBV19, the J call TRBJ2-1; tentative D call: TRBD2 (6 bases). This CDR3 comprises 17 residues. Germline lookup yields CDR1 LNHDA and CDR2 SQIVND (reference sequence). Trimming removed 1 base at V and 8 bases at J, with 21 bases between. The CDR3 sequence: CASSIGYYGGNVYEQFF. The CDR3 DNA reads as TGTGCCAGTAGTATAGGATACTACGGCGGGAATGTGTATGAGCAGTTCTTC.

As to this clone: Other DNA sequences from this sample encode an identical CDR3 as well. This rearrangement joins TRBV19 to TRBJ2-7, with D hard to call. This CDR3 comprises 13 residues. Looked up from germline, CDR1 is LNHDA and CDR2 is SQIVND (reference sequence). V lost 5 bases and J lost 0, with 8 bases in between. The CDR3 region has the DNA TGTGCCAGTAGTCCCGGTCCCTCCTACGAGCAGTACTTC. Protein: CASSPGPSYEQYF.

This rearrangement joins TRBV7-9 to TRBJ1-1, with 8 bases matching TRBD1. Germline values: CDR1 SEHNR, CDR2 FQNEAQ (reference sequence). CDR3 length: 15 residues. The junction had 5 bases not matched to a gene; V was cut back by 4 bases and J by 1 base. The CDR3 spells CASSSDRAENTEAFF. The DNA for the CDR3 is TGTGCCAGCAGCTCGGACAGGGCAGAGAACACTGAAGCTTTCTTT.

The chain combines TRBV5-1 with TRBJ2-1; 10 nucleotides agree with TRBD2. The CDR3 totals 16 residues. In germline, CDR1 is SGHRS, CDR2 YFSETQ. V lost 4 bases, J lost 1 base, and 5 bases stayed unmatched. The CDR3 reads CASSVGLAPSYNEQFF. As DNA, the CDR3 is TGCGCCAGCAGCGTGGGACTAGCGCCTTCCTACAATGAGCAGTTCTTC.

This chain links TRBV2 with TRBJ2-7; D uncertain. Germline loops: CDR1 SNHLY, CDR2 FYNNEI. V gave up 3 bases and J gave up 4 bases, with 4 bases separating them. This CDR3 region has 11 residues. DNA for the CDR3: TGTGCCAGCAGTGAGGGGTACGAGCAGTACTTC. Its protein is CASSEGYEQYF.

V is TRBV6-1 and J is TRBJ2-6, with D perhaps TRBD1 (6 bases). CDR1 and CDR2 from the germline V gene are MNHNS and SASEGT. This CDR3 has 15 residues. Between the trimmed V and J ends, which lost 10 bases and 0 bases, there was a span of 13 bases. This CDR3 reads CATGTQSSGANVLTF. The CDR3 DNA follows: TGTGCCACGGGGACACAGAGCTCTGGGGCCAACGTCCTGACTTTC.

The rearrangement joins TRBV5-4 to TRBJ2-2; D not resolved. CDR1 and CDR2 from the germline V gene are SGHNT and YYREEE (reference sequence). The CDR3 is 12 residues long. The V end lost 4 bases, the J end lost 6 bases, and 7 bases lay between the germline ends. CDR3 nucleotide sequence: TGTGCCAGCAGCCTGGTGGCCGGGGAGCTGTTTTTT. Its translation is CASSLVAGELFF.

This sequence joins TRBV7-9 and TRBJ2-5; TRBD2 matches at 10 bases. V trimming: 1 base; J trimming: 9 bases; junction bases outside the gene matches: 14. The CDR3 has 17 amino acids. CDR1 and CDR2 (germline): SEHNR, FQNEAQ (reference sequence). CDR3 DNA sequence: TGTGCCAGCAGCTTAGGGACTAGCGGCTATCTGCAAGCGGCCCAGTACTTC. Its translation: CASSLGTSGYLQAAQYF.

This chain connects TRBV9 to TRBJ2-2; 8 nucleotides match TRBD1. Trimming took 0 bases from V and 9 from J; bases not matched to a gene: 10. Germline V lookup: CDR1 SGDLS, CDR2 YYNGEE. The CDR3 runs 16 residues. The CDR3 reads CASSVGRETGVRELFF. The CDR3, as DNA: TGTGCCAGCAGCGTAGGTCGCGAGACAGGGGTTAGGGAGCTGTTTTTT.

J is TRBJ2-2 and V is TRBV12-5; 12 nucleotides align to TRBD2. The germline V gene encodes CDR1 LGHNT and CDR2 FRNRAP. V shed 6 bases, J shed 4 bases, and the junction held 6 bases outside the gene matches. CDR3 length: 16 amino acids. The CDR3 sequence: CASGRPGLAGTGELFF. The CDR3 DNA sequence: TGTGCTAGTGGCCGTCCGGGACTAGCGGGCACCGGGGAGCTGTTTTTT.

CDR3 in amino acids: CADGLADTQYF. The CDR3 DNA reads TGTGCCGATGGACTTGCAGATACGCAGTATTTT. V and J are TRBV7-9 and TRBJ2-3; TRBD2 is a possible D gene (5 bases). V shed 11 bases and J shed 4 bases, with 10 bases lying between them. This CDR3 region has 11 residues. Germline CDR1 is SEHNR and CDR2 is FQNEAQ (reference sequence).

V gene TRBV9 combines with J gene TRBJ2-3; D not certain. V was trimmed by 3 bases and J by 1 base, leaving 6 bases between them. CDR3 length: 13 residues. CDR1 is SGDLS and CDR2 is YYNGEE in the germline V gene. The CDR3 protein is CASSGAGTDTQYF. DNA for the CDR3: TGTGCCAGCAGCGGGGCCGGCACAGATACGCAGTATTTT.

The rearrangement joins TRBV5-6 to TRBJ2-7, with D maybe TRBD2 (6 bases). V shed 7 bases and J shed 5 bases, with 13 bases lying between them. Germline V gene lookup returns CDR1 SGHDT and CDR2 YYEEEE. This CDR3 region has 12 residues. The CDR3 nucleotides are TGTGCCAGCGGGGGATCTAGCGACGAGCAGTACTTC. Its translation: CASGGSSDEQYF.

This clone was detected a few times. The rearrangement links TRBV11-3 to TRBJ2-2, with TRBD2 as a possible D gene (6 bases). V lost 5 bases and J 1 base, leaving 17 bases between the germline ends. Germline loops: CDR1 SGHNT, CDR2 YENEEA. The CDR3 is 17 amino acids. The CDR3 bases are TGTGCCAGCAGCCCCCCCGCACTAGCTGAGAACACCGGGGAGCTGTTTTTT. Encoded protein: CASSPPALAENTGELFF.

This sequence joins TRBV6-1 and TRBJ2-2; D is uncertain. CDR3 length equals 13 residues. The V gene's germline CDR1 is MNHNS and CDR2 SASEGT. V was pared by 6 bases and J by 3 bases, with 8 bases between. CDR3 loop: CASRGRDTGELFF. CDR3 in DNA: TGTGCCAGCAGGGGTAGGGACACCGGGGAGCTGTTTTTT.

The V gene is TRBV27, the J gene TRBJ2-7, with 7 bases lining up with TRBD1. The CDR3 length is 14 residues. The V gene end was trimmed by 4 bases and the J gene end by 1 base; junction bases not matched to a gene: 4. The germline V gene encodes CDR1 MNHEY and CDR2 SMNVEV (reference sequence). The CDR3 DNA is TGTGCCAGCAGTTATAAACAGGGGTCCTACGAGCAGTACTTC. Its protein is CASSYKQGSYEQYF.

Of note for this clone: As the CDR3 is not closed by the conserved phenylalanine or tryptophan, this likely results from a read error. It is unclear where the CDR3 begins or ends on the DNA, so no DNA is shown, and the CDR3 is as TCRdb lists it. V and J are TRBV4-2 and TRBJ2-7. The CDR3 extends over 13 residues, inclusive of both ends. The germline CDR1 and CDR2 sequences are LGHNA and YNFKEQ. The CDR3 is CASSQDICIRVWD.

The J gene is TRBJ1-1, the V gene TRBV2, with D perhaps matching TRBD1 (6 bases). The CDR3 contains 13 residues. V dropped 8 bases and J dropped 0 bases, with 10 bases sitting between them. Germline lookup yields CDR1 SNHLY and CDR2 FYNNEI. This CDR3 reads CASEGGMNTEAFF. The CDR3 DNA is TGTGCCAGCGAGGGGGGGATGAACACTGAAGCTTTCTTT.

The chain joins TRBV6-5 to TRBJ2-3, with D unclear. Germline loops: CDR1 MNHEY, CDR2 SVGAGI. The CDR3 is 15 residues long. The V and J ends lost 0 bases and 6 bases respectively, with 13 bases between them. The chain's CDR3 is CASSYSILPGDTQYF. In DNA, the CDR3 is TGTGCCAGCAGTTACTCGATTCTCCCCGGGGATACGCAGTATTTT.

The chain couples TRBV19 to TRBJ2-1, with 9 bases lining up with TRBD2. There are 17 residues in the CDR3. The V and J ends lost 2 bases and 3 bases, in that order; junction bases with no gene match: 8. In germline, CDR1 is LNHDA, CDR2 SQIVND (reference sequence). CDR3 nucleotides: TGTGCCAGTAGTATATATAGCGGGAGCCCCTACTACAATGAGCAGTTCTTC. The encoded protein is CASSIYSGSPYYNEQFF.

The CDR3 here is CASSVDGTASSNYGYTF. In DNA form, the CDR3 reads TGTGCCAGCAGCGTAGACGGGACAGCCTCTTCTAACTATGGCTACACCTTC. The gene calls are TRBV9 and TRBJ1-2; TRBD1 agrees at 7 bases. Per the germline V gene, CDR1 is SGDLS and CDR2 is YYNGEE. This CDR3 is 17 amino acids long. V was clipped by 0 bases and J by 0 bases; unmatched bases: 8.

The chain combines TRBV7-8 with TRBJ2-3, with TRBD1 as a possible D gene (6 bases). The CDR3 loop spans 16 amino acids. The ends were cut back, 3 bases at V and 2 bases at J, with 15 bases in the middle. Germline CDR1 and CDR2: SGHVS and FQNEAQ. The CDR3 DNA is TGTGCCAGCAGCTTCGGACAGAACCCTTTCACAGATACGCAGTATTTT. It yields the protein CASSFGQNPFTDTQYF. The full variable domain, rest sourced from reference TRBV7-8 and TRBJ2-3, is GAGVSQSPRYKVAKRGQDVALRCDPISGHVSLFWYQQALGQGPEFLTYFQNEAQLDKSGLPSDRFFAERPEGSVSTLKIQRTQQEDSAVYLCASSFGQNPFTDTQYFGPGTRLTVL.

The V call is TRBV19, the J call TRBJ2-3; D is unclear. The CDR3 is 12 residues long. In germline, CDR1 is LNHDA, CDR2 SQIVND (reference sequence). The V gene lost 4 bases and the J gene lost 2 bases, with 4 bases spanning the gap. The CDR3 is CASSTTTDTQYF. DNA of the CDR3: TGTGCCAGTAGTACCACCACAGATACGCAGTATTTT. The full variable domain, its missing parts supplied by reference TRBV19 and TRBJ2-3, is DGGITQSPKYLFRKEGQNVTLSCEQNLNHDAMYWYRQDPGQGLRLIYYSQIVNDFQKGDIAEGYSVSREKKESFPLTVTSAQKNPTAFYLCASSTTTDTQYFGPGTRLTVL.